The 27 T cell receptor beta chains given below trace back to one sample, sequenced in a study of blood T cell repertoires in COVID-19. Assay used: immunoSEQ multiplex PCR; TCRdb lists only in-frame clones, some missing. This repertoire shows about 180,000 clones, approximately 83% found once; its top ten account for more than 3%. The sequencing sample was made of peripheral blood. The receptors originated from a man aged 55 to 70 with acute or convalescent COVID-19.

This chain links TRBV5-5 with TRBJ1-6, with 7 nucleotides matching TRBD1. Unmatched junction bases numbered 14, after V lost 4 bases and J lost 10 bases. The length of the CDR3 is 16 residues. The germline gives CDR1 SGHKS, CDR2 YYEKEE (reference sequence). CDR3 region: CASSAGQLLMGSPLHF. The DNA for the CDR3 is TGTGCCAGCAGCGCGGGACAGCTTCTAATGGGGTCACCCCTCCACTTT.

J is TRBJ2-3 and V is TRBV28; 7 bases align to TRBD2. This CDR3 comprises 11 residues. Germline CDR1 is MDHEN and CDR2 is SYDVKM. Trimming took 7 bases from V and 6 from J; bases not matched to a gene: 1. The DNA of the CDR3 is TGTGCCAGCAAGGGAGGGGATACGCAGTATTTT. Translated, it gives CASKGGDTQYF.

The sample holds a few counts of this clone. V and J are TRBV19 and TRBJ1-5, with 8 bases identical to TRBD1. The CDR3 has 16 amino acids. After removal of 4 bases from V and 2 bases from J, the junction contained 7 bases not matched to a gene. Germline CDR1 reads LNHDA; CDR2 reads SQIVND (reference sequence). The CDR3 spells CASSRPQGQGNQPQHF. CDR3 in DNA: TGTGCCAGTAGTAGACCACAGGGACAGGGCAATCAGCCCCAGCATTTT. The full variable domain, with the rest looked up from reference TRBV19 and TRBJ1-5, is DGGITQSPKYLFRKEGQNVTLSCEQNLNHDAMYWYRQDPGQGLRLIYYSQIVNDFQKGDIAEGYSVSREKKESFPLTVTSAQKNPTAFYLCASSRPQGQGNQPQHFGDGTRLSIL.

The CDR3, as DNA: TGTGCCAGCAGCCCGAACCGGGGGTCAAGCACAGATACGCAGTATTTT. This sequence encodes CASSPNRGSSTDTQYF. This chain joins TRBV7-9 and TRBJ2-3, with TRBD2 as a possible D gene (6 bases). The length of the CDR3 is 16 residues. V dropped 5 bases and J dropped 0 bases, with 15 bases sitting between them. Germline CDR1 is SEHNR and CDR2 is FQNEAQ (reference sequence).

CDR3 region: CASSRIAGGNYEQYF. Written as DNA, the CDR3 is TGTGCCAGCAGCCGCATAGCGGGAGGCAATTACGAGCAGTACTTC. The chain carries TRBV7-2 and TRBJ2-7; 10 bases are a match to TRBD2. Germline V gives CDR1 SGHTA, CDR2 FQGNSA. The CDR3 totals 15 residues. V shed 5 bases and J 4 bases; nucleotides not matched to a gene: 8.

V is TRBV5-1 and J is TRBJ1-4; TRBD1 aligns across 9 bases. The CDR3 extends over 16 amino acids. J lost 5 bases, V lost 4 bases, and 9 bases had no gene match. Germline V gives CDR1 SGHRS, CDR2 YFSETQ. The CDR3 loop reads CASSPMAGTGNEKLFF. Here the CDR3 DNA reads TGCGCCAGCAGCCCTATGGCCGGGACAGGGAATGAAAAACTGTTTTTT.

V usage is TRBV11-2 and J usage is TRBJ2-7; a possible D gene is TRBD2 (6 bases). The CDR3 has 15 amino acids. The germline gives CDR1 SGHAT, CDR2 FQNNGV. Trimming stripped 1 base from V and 3 bases from J, with 13 bases between. The DNA for the CDR3 is TGTGCCAGCAGCTTAGGGGGACTCGCTTACTACGAGCAGTACTTC. This encodes CASSLGGLAYYEQYF.

In this sample, this clone turned up a few times. The CDR3 here is CASSAGQLIGAPLHF. The CDR3 bases are TGTGCCAGCAGCGCCGGACAGCTCATAGGGGCACCCCTCCACTTT. This chain joins TRBV6-5 and TRBJ1-6; D may be TRBD1 (6 bases). The CDR3 loop spans 15 amino acids. Germline assignment: CDR1 MNHEY and CDR2 SVGAGI. Trimming removed 6 bases from V and 11 bases from J, with 20 bases in between.

This clone was observed once. The chain joins TRBV18 to TRBJ2-1, with 9 bases fitting TRBD1. Looked up from germline, CDR1 is KGHSH and CDR2 is LQKENI. J lost 6 bases, V lost 4 bases, and 7 bases had no gene match. The CDR3 is 15 amino acids. Here the CDR3 DNA reads TGTGCCAGCTCACAGGGACAGGGTACGTTCAATGAGCAGTTCTTC. Protein: CASSQGQGTFNEQFF.

The chain carries TRBV3-1 (or the pseudogene TRBV3-2) and TRBJ1-6, with a weak D call TRBD1 (6 bases). The CDR3 is 13 residues long. Trimming took 4 bases from V and 8 from J, leaving 9 bases between them. Germline loops: CDR1 LGHDT, CDR2 YNNKEL (reference sequence). The CDR3 region is CASSREGDSPLHF. The DNA of the CDR3 is TGTGCCAGCAGCCGGGAGGGGGATTCACCCCTCCACTTT.

V gene TRBV5-1 combines with J gene TRBJ2-2; TRBD2 matches at 10 bases. Unmatched junction bases numbered 3, after V lost 0 bases and J lost 4 bases. This CDR3 has 16 residues. CDR1 SGHRS and CDR2 YFSETQ come from the germline V gene. The CDR3 region has the DNA TGCGCCAGCAGCTTGGTGGCTAGCGGGAGCACCGGGGAGCTGTTTTTT. It is translated as CASSLVASGSTGELFF.

The chain recombines TRBV4-1 with TRBJ2-1; 9 positions match TRBD2. J gave up 3 bases and V 4 bases, and 4 bases lay outside the gene matches. The CDR3 is made up of 15 amino acids. In germline, CDR1 is MGHRA, CDR2 YSYEKL. CDR3 nucleotides: TGCGCCAGCAGCCTCACGACTAGCGGCTACAATGAGCAGTTCTTC. This translates into CASSLTTSGYNEQFF.

CDR3 loop: CASSLQGKTGELFF. The DNA of the CDR3 is TGTGCCAGCAGTTTACAGGGTAAAACCGGGGAGCTGTTTTTT. This chain links TRBV6-2 or TRBV6-3 with TRBJ2-2; tentative D call: TRBD1 (6 bases). Trimming took 4 bases from V and 5 from J, leaving 11 bases between them. From germline, CDR1 is MNHEY and CDR2 SVGEGT. This CDR3 spans 14 amino acids.

The chain joins TRBV28 to TRBJ1-1; D is uncertain. The ends were cut back, 6 bases at V and 4 bases at J, with 15 bases in the middle. The CDR3 is made up of 14 amino acids. Germline V CDR1 and CDR2: MDHEN, SYDVKM. CDR3 sequence reads: CASSLIGVPTEAFF. The CDR3 DNA follows: TGTGCCAGCAGCCTGATAGGAGTCCCCACTGAAGCTTTCTTT.

V is TRBV2 and J is TRBJ2-4; 10 bases align to TRBD2. The CDR3 has 15 residues. Trimming at V came to 4 bases and at J to 1 base, leaving 1 base not matched to a gene. Germline CDR1 and CDR2: SNHLY and FYNNEI. The CDR3 is CASSGAGGAKNIQYF. CDR3 DNA sequence: TGTGCCAGCAGTGGAGCGGGAGGGGCCAAAAACATTCAGTACTTC.

The V gene is TRBV28, the J gene TRBJ1-5, with D possibly matching TRBD1 (5 bases). This CDR3 contains 16 residues. With 1 base removed from V and 5 bases from J, the gap between germline ends came to 15 bases. CDR1 is MDHEN, CDR2 SYDVKM, per germline. DNA for the CDR3: TGTGCCAGCAGTTTATTCCTTTCGGGGGAGGATCAGCCCCAGCATTTT. It is translated as CASSLFLSGEDQPQHF.

The chain combines TRBV28 with TRBJ2-7; 9 bases match TRBD1. V lost 6 bases to trimming and J lost 1 base; unmatched junction nucleotides: 7. This CDR3 contains 15 residues. Germline V gene lookup returns CDR1 MDHEN and CDR2 SYDVKM. In nucleotides, the CDR3 is TGTGCCAGCAGCCACAGGGGGCAGGCGTCCTACGAGCAGTACTTC. This codes for CASSHRGQASYEQYF.

This rearrangement joins TRBV28 to TRBJ2-7, with D possibly matching TRBD2 (5 bases). This CDR3 contains 13 residues. The germline V and J ends were trimmed by 4 bases and 7 bases, with 14 bases remaining between them. Germline V gene data show CDR1 as MDHEN and CDR2 as SYDVKM. CDR3 protein: CASSWDLASEQYF. The DNA of the CDR3 is TGTGCCAGCAGTTGGGATCTAGCCTCGGAGCAGTACTTC.

The table lists this clone with a count of one. The chain carries TRBV5-1 and TRBJ1-1; D might be TRBD1 (5 bases). V lost 3 bases and J lost 0, with 27 bases in between. The CDR3 has 20 amino acids. The germline V gene has CDR1 SGHRS and CDR2 YFSETQ. This chain's CDR3 is CASSSVRQTGTGRVNTEAFF. The CDR3 nucleotides read TGCGCCAGCAGCTCGGTGCGGCAAACAGGTACCGGTAGGGTGAACACTGAAGCTTTCTTT.

The chain uses TRBV3-1 (or the pseudogene TRBV3-2) and TRBJ2-3; D possibly corresponds to TRBD2 (6 bases). Germline V CDR1 and CDR2: LGHDT, YNNKEL (reference sequence). The V gene lost 0 bases and the J gene lost 5 bases, with 12 bases spanning the gap. This CDR3 contains 15 residues. The CDR3 reads CASSQDSVGGDTQYF. The CDR3 nucleotides are TGTGCCAGCAGCCAAGATAGCGTGGGGGGAGATACGCAGTATTTT.

The chain combines TRBV19 with TRBJ2-1; 13 nucleotides line up with TRBD2. CDR3 length equals 20 residues. With 3 bases clipped from V and 0 bases from J, the junction kept 11 bases outside the gene matches. Germline CDR1 reads LNHDA; CDR2 reads SQIVND (reference sequence). The CDR3 spells CASSIPGLAGVSSSYNEQFF. The CDR3 DNA follows: TGTGCCAGTAGTATCCCCGGACTAGCGGGAGTGAGTAGCTCCTACAATGAGCAGTTCTTC.

The CDR3 DNA reads as TGTGCCAGCAGTGAAGGGAGATATGGCTACACCTTC. Protein: CASSEGRYGYTF. The chain links TRBV6-1 to TRBJ1-2; D remains unclear. The germline V gene has CDR1 MNHNS and CDR2 SASEGT. The CDR3 sequence is 12 residues long. Trimming stripped 1 base from V and 5 bases from J, with 5 bases between.

The chain employs TRBV27 and TRBJ1-1, with a tentative D call TRBD1 (6 bases). CDR1 and CDR2 from the germline V gene are MNHEY and SMNVEV (reference sequence). Trimming removed 2 bases from V and 5 bases from J, with 15 bases in between. There are 15 residues in the CDR3. The DNA of the CDR3 is TGTGCCAGCAGTTTAAGATCACAGGGATGGACTGAAGCTTTCTTT. This codes for CASSLRSQGWTEAFF.

The chain uses TRBV5-3 and TRBJ2-1; 7 bases fit TRBD1. TRBV5-3 is assigned to the ORF class and has an uncertain function. Germline trimming cut 6 bases from V and 6 bases from J; bases unmatched to any gene: 6. This CDR3 region has 13 residues. The DNA for the CDR3 is TGTGCCAGAATCAGGACAGGCGTCAATGAGCAGTTCTTC. It is translated as CARIRTGVNEQFF.

V is TRBV7-6 and J is TRBJ2-7; D is undetermined. CDR3 size: 15 residues. Germline loops: CDR1 SGHVS, CDR2 FNYEAQ. V lost 3 bases to trimming and J lost 1 base, with 13 bases between them. CDR3 loop: CASSFDTSPSYEQYF. The CDR3 coding sequence is TGTGCCAGCAGCTTCGACACTTCACCTTCCTACGAGCAGTACTTC.

This chain connects TRBV13 to TRBJ2-6, with a weak D call TRBD1 (7 bases). Germline loops: CDR1 PRHDT, CDR2 FYEKMQ (reference sequence). CDR3 length equals 18 residues. With 5 bases removed from V and 1 base from J, the gap between germline ends came to 18 bases. CDR3 sequence reads: CASSGYSRGRSGANVLTF. DNA of the CDR3: TGTGCCAGCAGCGGATACTCCAGGGGGAGGTCTGGGGCCAACGTCCTGACTTTC.

V gene TRBV11-2 combines with J gene TRBJ1-5, with 8 nucleotides matching TRBD1. Germline V gene lookup returns CDR1 SGHAT and CDR2 FQNNGV. The CDR3 is made up of 15 amino acids. V dropped 5 bases and J dropped 7; count of bases not matched to a gene: 10. The DNA for the CDR3 is TGTGCCAGCAGCCAGAATGGACAGGGTGGACAGCCCCAGCATTTT. It is translated as CASSQNGQGGQPQHF.